This T cell receptor (beta chain) comes out of a study of blood T cell repertoires in COVID-19. Sequencing used immunoSEQ multiplex PCR; TCRdb keeps in-frame clones, though not all of them. The sample carries about 150,000 clones, 70% to 90% recorded once. The TCR comes from a man aged 60 to 69 with COVID-19, enrolled during active disease. The sequenced material came from peripheral blood.

The CDR3: CASSLAGGSWTEAFF. CDR3 nucleotides: TGTGCCAGCAGCTTGGCAGGGGGCAGTTGGACTGAAGCTTTCTTT. The chain has TRBV7-8 and TRBJ1-1, with TRBD1 matching over 8 bases. The trim removed 3 bases at V and 5 bases at J, leaving 8 bases unmatched. CDR3 length equals 15 residues. CDR1 and CDR2 from the germline V gene are SGHVS and FQNEAQ.